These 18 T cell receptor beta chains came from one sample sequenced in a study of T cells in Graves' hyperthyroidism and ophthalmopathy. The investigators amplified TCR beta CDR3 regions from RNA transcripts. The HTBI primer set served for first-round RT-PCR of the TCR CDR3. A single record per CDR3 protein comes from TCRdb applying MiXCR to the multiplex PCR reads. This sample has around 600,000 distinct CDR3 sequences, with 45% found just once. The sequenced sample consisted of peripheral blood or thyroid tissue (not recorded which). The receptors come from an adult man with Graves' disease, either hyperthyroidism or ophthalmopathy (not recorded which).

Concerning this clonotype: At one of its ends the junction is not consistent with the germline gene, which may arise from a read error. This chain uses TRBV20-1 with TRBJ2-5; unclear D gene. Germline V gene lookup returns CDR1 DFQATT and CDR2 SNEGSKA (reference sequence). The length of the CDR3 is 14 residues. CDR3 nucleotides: TGTAGTGCTCCGAACTCCAGATTCCAAGAGACCCAGTACTTC. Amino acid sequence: CSAPNSRFQETQYF.

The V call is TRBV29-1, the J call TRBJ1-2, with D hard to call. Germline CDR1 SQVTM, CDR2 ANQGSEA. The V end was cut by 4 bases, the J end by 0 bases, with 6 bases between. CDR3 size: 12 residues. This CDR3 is CSVASPNYGYTF. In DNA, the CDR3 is TGCAGCGTTGCCTCGCCTAACTATGGCTACACCTTC.

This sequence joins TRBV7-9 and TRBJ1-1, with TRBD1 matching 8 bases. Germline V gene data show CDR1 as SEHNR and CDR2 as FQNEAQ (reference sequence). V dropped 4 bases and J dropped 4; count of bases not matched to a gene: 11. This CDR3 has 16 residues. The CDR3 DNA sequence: TGTGCCAGCAGCTCCGACTCAGACAGGGGCGGCACTGAAGCTTTCTTT. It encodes CASSSDSDRGGTEAFF.

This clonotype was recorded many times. The CDR3 loop is CSVEIVRGLGTEAFF. CDR3 sequence (DNA): TGCAGCGTTGAAATAGTTCGGGGGCTTGGCACTGAAGCTTTCTTT. The rearrangement links TRBV29-1 to TRBJ1-1, with D perhaps TRBD1 (6 bases). Trimming removed 2 bases at V and 4 bases at J, with 17 bases between. This CDR3 has 15 amino acids. Germline values: CDR1 SQVTM, CDR2 ANQGSEA.

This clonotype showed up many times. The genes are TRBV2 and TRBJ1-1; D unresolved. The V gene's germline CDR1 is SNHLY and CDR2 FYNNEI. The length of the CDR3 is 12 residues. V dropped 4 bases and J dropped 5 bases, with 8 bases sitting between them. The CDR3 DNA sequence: TGTGCCAGCAGTGTGACGGAGACTGAAGCTTTCTTT. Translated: CASSVTETEAFF.

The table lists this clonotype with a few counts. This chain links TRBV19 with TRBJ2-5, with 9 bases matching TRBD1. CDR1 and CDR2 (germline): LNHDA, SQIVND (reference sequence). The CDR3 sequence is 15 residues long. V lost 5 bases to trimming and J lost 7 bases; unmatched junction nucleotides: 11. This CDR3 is CASSEPTGGGLTQYF. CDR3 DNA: TGTGCCAGTAGTGAACCAACAGGGGGCGGACTGACCCAGTACTTC.

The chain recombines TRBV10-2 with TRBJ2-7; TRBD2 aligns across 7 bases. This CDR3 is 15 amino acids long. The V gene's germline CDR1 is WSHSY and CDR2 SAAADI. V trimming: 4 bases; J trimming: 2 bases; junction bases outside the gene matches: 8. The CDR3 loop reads CASSGASGVAYEQYF. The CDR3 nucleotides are TGCGCCAGCAGTGGGGCGAGCGGGGTCGCCTACGAGCAGTACTTC.

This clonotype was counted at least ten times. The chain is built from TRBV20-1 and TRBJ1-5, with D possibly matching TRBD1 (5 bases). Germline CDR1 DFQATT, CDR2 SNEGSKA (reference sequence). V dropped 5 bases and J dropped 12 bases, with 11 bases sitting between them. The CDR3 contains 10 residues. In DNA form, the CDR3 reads TGCAGTGCTGCACAGACAGACCAGCATTTT. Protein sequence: CSAAQTDQHF.

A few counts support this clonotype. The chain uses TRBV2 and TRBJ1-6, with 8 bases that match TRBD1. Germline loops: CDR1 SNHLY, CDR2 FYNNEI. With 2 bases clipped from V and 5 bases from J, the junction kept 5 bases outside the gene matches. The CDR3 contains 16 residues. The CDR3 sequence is CASSEWTGKNNSPLHF. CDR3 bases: TGTGCCAGCAGTGAATGGACAGGGAAAAATAATTCACCCCTCCACTTT. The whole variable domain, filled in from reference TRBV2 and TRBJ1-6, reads EPEVTQTPSHQVTQMGQEVILRCVPISNHLYFYWYRQILGQKVEFLVSFYNNEISEKSEIFDDQFSVERPDGSNFTLKIRSTKLEDSAMYFCASSEWTGKNNSPLHFGNGTRLTVT.

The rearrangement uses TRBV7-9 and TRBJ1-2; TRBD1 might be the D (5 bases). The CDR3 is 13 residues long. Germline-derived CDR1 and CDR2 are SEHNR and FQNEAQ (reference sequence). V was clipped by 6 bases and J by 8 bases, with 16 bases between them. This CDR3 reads CASREAAGHGYTF. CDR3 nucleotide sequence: TGTGCCAGCAGAGAGGCGGCAGGGCACGGCTACACCTTC.

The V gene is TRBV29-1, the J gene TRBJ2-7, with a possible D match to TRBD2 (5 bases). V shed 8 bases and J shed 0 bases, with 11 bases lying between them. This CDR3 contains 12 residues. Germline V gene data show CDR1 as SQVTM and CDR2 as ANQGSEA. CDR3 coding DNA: TGCAGCTTTTACGGGGACTCCTACGAGCAGTACTTC. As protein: CSFYGDSYEQYF.

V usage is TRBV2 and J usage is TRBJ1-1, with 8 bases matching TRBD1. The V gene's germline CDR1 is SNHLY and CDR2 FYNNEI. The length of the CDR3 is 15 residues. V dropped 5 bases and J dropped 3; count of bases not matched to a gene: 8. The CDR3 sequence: CASSPRQGQDTEAFF. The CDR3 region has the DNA TGTGCCAGCAGTCCTCGACAGGGGCAGGACACTGAAGCTTTCTTT.

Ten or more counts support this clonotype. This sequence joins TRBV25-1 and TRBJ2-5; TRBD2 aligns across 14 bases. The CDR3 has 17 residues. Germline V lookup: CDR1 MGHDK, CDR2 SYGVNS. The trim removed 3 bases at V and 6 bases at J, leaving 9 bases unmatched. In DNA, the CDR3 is TGTGCCAGCAGTGATTACCTCGGGACTAGCGGGAGAAAGACCCAGTACTTC. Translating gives CASSDYLGTSGRKTQYF.

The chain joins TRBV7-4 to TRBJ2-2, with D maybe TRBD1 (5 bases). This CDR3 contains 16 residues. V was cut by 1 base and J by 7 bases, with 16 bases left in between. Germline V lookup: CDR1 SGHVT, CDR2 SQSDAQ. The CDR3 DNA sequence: TGTGCCAGCAGCTTAGATTTGGGGCTGGGTTACGGGGAGCTGTTTTTT. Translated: CASSLDLGLGYGELFF.

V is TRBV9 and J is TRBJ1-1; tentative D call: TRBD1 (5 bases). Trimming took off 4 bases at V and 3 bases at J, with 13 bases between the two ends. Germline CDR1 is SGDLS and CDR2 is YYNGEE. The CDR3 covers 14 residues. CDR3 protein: CASSLAGIDTEAFF. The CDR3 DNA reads TGTGCCAGCAGCTTGGCAGGGATTGACACTGAAGCTTTCTTT. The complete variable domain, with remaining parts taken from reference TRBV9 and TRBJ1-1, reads DSGVTQTPKHLITATGQRVTLRCSPRSGDLSVYWYQQSLDQGLQFLIQYYNGEERAKGNILERFSAQQFPDLHSELNLSSLELGDSALYFCASSLAGIDTEAFFGQGTRLTVV.

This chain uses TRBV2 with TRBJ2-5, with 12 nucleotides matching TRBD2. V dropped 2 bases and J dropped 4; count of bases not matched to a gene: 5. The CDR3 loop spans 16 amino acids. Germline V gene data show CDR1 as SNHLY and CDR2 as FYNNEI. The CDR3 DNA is TGTGCCAGCAGTGAAATGACTAGCGGGAGAGGAGAGACCCAGTACTTC. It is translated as CASSEMTSGRGETQYF.

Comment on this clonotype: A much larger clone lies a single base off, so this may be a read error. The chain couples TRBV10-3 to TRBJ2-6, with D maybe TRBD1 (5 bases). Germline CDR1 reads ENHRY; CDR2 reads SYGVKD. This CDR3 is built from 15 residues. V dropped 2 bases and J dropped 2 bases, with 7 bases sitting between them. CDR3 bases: TGTGCCATCAGTGAGGGGGCCCCTGGGGCCAACGTCCTGACTTTC. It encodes CAISEGAPGANVLTF.

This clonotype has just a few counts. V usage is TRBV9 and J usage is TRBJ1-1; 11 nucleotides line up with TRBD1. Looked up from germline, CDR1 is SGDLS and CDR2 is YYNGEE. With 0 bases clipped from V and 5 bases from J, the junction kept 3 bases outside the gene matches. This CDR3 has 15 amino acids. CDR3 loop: CASSVAGTGGTEAFF. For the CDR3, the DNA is TGTGCCAGCAGCGTAGCGGGGACAGGGGGTACTGAAGCTTTCTTT.